These T cell receptor beta chains were read from a single sample in a study of blood T cell repertoires in COVID-19. Generated by immunoSEQ multiplex PCR, the TCRdb table keeps only in-frame clones and is missing some. The table includes approximately 90,000 clones, 80% to 90% detected once. Input material: peripheral blood. The receptors stem from a man in his sixties with acute or convalescent COVID-19. Both conserved end residues are part of each CDR3. D genes are given only for firm matches. Size is omitted from some rows. Given values are once, few, many or a class for expanded clones.

clone_size,j_call,d_call,v_call,cdr3_nt,cdr3_aa
NA,TRBJ1-6,TRBD1,TRBV18,TGTGCCAGCTTCTCACAAACAGGGGGAAACTCACCCCTCCACTTT,CASFSQTGGNSPLHF
NA,TRBJ1-3,TRBD1,TRBV18,TGTGCCAGCTCACGGACAGGGGTTGGAAACACCATATATTTT,CASSRTGVGNTIYF
once,TRBJ1-1,TRBD1,TRBV4-3,TGCGCCAGCAGCCAAGACTACAGGGGGAACACTGAAGCTTTCTTT,CASSQDYRGNTEAFF
many,TRBJ1-1,NA,TRBV3-1/TRBV3-2,TGTGCCAGCAGCCATTCGGGGAACACTGAAGCTTTCTTT,CASSHSGNTEAFF
NA,TRBJ2-3,TRBD2,TRBV7-2,TGTGCCAGCAGCCCTCGGGGGGGGGCCGTAAATACGCAGTATTTT,CASSPRGGAVNTQYF
NA,TRBJ1-6,TRBD1,TRBV4-2,TGTGCCAGCAGCCAAGTGACAGGGGATAATTCACCCCTCCACTTT,CASSQVTGDNSPLHF
NA,TRBJ1-6,NA,TRBV5-1,TGCGCCAGCAGCTTTGAGAATAATTCACCCCTCCACTTT,CASSFENNSPLHF
NA,TRBJ2-1,TRBD2,TRBV24-1,TGTGCCACCAGTGAAGCGGGAAGGCCGTACAATGAGCAGTTCTTC,CATSEAGRPYNEQFF
NA,TRBJ1-1,TRBD1,TRBV30,TGTGCCTGCCTACCGGGACAGGGAACAAACACTGAAGCTTTCTTT,CACLPGQGTNTEAFF
NA,TRBJ2-5,TRBD2,TRBV4-1,TGCGCCAGCAGCCAAGTTTATGGGACTAGCGGGGGACCGTACCAAGAGACCCAGTACTTC,CASSQVYGTSGGPYQETQYF
NA,TRBJ2-1,TRBD2,TRBV11-2,TGTGCCAGCAGCCGGGAGGGCGGGGGGCTCTACAATGAGCAGTTCTTC,CASSREGGGLYNEQFF
NA,TRBJ2-7,NA,TRBV15,TGTGCCACCAGCAGAGATGCGATTCTGAGGTACGAGCAGTACTTC,CATSRDAILRYEQYF
NA,TRBJ1-4,TRBD1,TRBV7-3,TGTGCCAGCAGCTCCGGGACAGGCCACAATGAAAAACTGTTTTTT,CASSSGTGHNEKLFF
NA,TRBJ2-3,TRBD2,TRBV5-1,TGCGCCAGCAGCTTGGCTAGCGGGGGGAGCACAGATACGCAGTATTTT,CASSLASGGSTDTQYF
NA,TRBJ1-1,TRBD1,TRBV18,TGTGCCAGCTCACCCGGACAGGGTTCCACTGAAGCTTTCTTT,CASSPGQGSTEAFF
NA,TRBJ2-1,TRBD2,TRBV2,TGTGCCAGCCCTGTTCACGCGGGGGGCGGAGATGAGCAGTTCTTC,CASPVHAGGGDEQFF
once,TRBJ2-5,NA,TRBV10-3,TGTGCCATCAGTTTCGGGAACCAAGAGACCCAGTACTTC,CAISFGNQETQYF
NA,TRBJ2-1,TRBD1,TRBV23-1,TGCGCCAGCACTCTCACCGACAGGGGCAATGAGCAGTTCTTC,CASTLTDRGNEQFF
NA,TRBJ2-1,NA,TRBV5-4,TGTGCCAGCAGCCCGGACAGACCTGGCAATGAGCAGTTCTTC,CASSPDRPGNEQFF
NA,TRBJ1-5,NA,TRBV6-1,TGTGCCAGCAGTGGGGGAACAGGGTCAGAGAGCAATCAGCCCCAGCATTTT,CASSGGTGSESNQPQHF
NA,TRBJ2-3,TRBD2,TRBV19,TGTGCCAGTAGTCCCCGCAAGCGGGGGGGCCAGGAAGATACGCAGTATTTT,CASSPRKRGGQEDTQYF
NA,TRBJ2-3,NA,TRBV6-2/TRBV6-3,TGTGCCAGCAGTTACTCACCAGCGGCAGATACGCAGTATTTT,CASSYSPAADTQYF
NA,TRBJ1-5,TRBD1,TRBV7-2,TGTGCCAGCAGCTTAGAGGGGGCGGGTCAGCCCCAGCATTTT,CASSLEGAGQPQHF
NA,TRBJ1-5,NA,TRBV10-2,TGCGCCAGCAGTGAGGGACAGCCGGGTGAGCCCCAGCATTTT,CASSEGQPGEPQHF
NA,TRBJ2-5,NA,TRBV6-2/TRBV6-3,TGTGCCAGCAGCGGGACTGCTCAGTACTTC,CASSGTAQYF
NA,TRBJ1-1,TRBD1,TRBV6-5,TGTGCCAGCCATACAGGGGGCCAGGGACGGACTGAAGCTTTCTTT,CASHTGGQGRTEAFF
NA,TRBJ2-5,NA,TRBV5-1,TGCGCCAGCAGCTTGGGAGACAGGCAAGAGACCCAGTACTTC,CASSLGDRQETQYF
NA,TRBJ2-1,NA,TRBV7-2,TGTGCCAGCAGCTTAGGAACTAGCCTCCTCTCCTACAATGAGCAGTTCTTC,CASSLGTSLLSYNEQFF
NA,TRBJ2-3,TRBD2,TRBV7-9,TGTGCCAGCAGCCCGGGACTAGCGGGGAGCACAGATACGCAGTATTTT,CASSPGLAGSTDTQYF
NA,TRBJ1-4,NA,TRBV6-6,TGTGCCAGCAGCTCCCTCGGGACAAGGGGGAATGAAAAACTGTTTTTT,CASSSLGTRGNEKLFF
NA,TRBJ1-6,NA,TRBV15,TGTGCCACCGGCCGGACAGCTAATTCACCCCTCCACTTT,CATGRTANSPLHF
NA,TRBJ1-6,NA,TRBV6-2/TRBV6-3,TGTGCCAGCAGTGCCTCTCAGGGCAGGGTTGGTTCACCCCTCCACTTT,CASSASQGRVGSPLHF
NA,TRBJ1-5,NA,TRBV12-3/TRBV12-4,TGTGCCAGTACCAGGGGTAATCAGCCCCAGCATTTT,CASTRGNQPQHF
NA,TRBJ1-5,NA,TRBV6-5,TGTGCCAGCAGTAACGGAGGCAATCAGCCCCAGCATTTT,CASSNGGNQPQHF
NA,TRBJ1-2,NA,TRBV28,TGTGCCAGCAGTCCTATCGGCGCCTCCGCGGTCTATGGCTACACCTTC,CASSPIGASAVYGYTF
NA,TRBJ2-5,NA,TRBV10-3,TGTGCCATCAGTGAACGGAGAGAGACCCAGTACTTC,CAISERRETQYF
once,TRBJ1-5,TRBD1,TRBV28,TGTGCCAGCATCTATAGGGACAGAGCCAATCAGCCCCAGCATTTT,CASIYRDRANQPQHF
NA,TRBJ1-4,NA,TRBV6-5,TGTGCCAGCAGGTGGGGAGGGGAAGATGAAAAACTGTTTTTT,CASRWGGEDEKLFF
NA,TRBJ2-1,NA,TRBV12-3/TRBV12-4,TGTGCCAGCAGCCCAACTTACAATGAGCAGTTCTTC,CASSPTYNEQFF
NA,TRBJ1-1,NA,TRBV28,TGTGCCAGCAGTCCCTCCCAGGGTCTTCGAACTGAAGCTTTCTTT,CASSPSQGLRTEAFF
once,TRBJ1-3,NA,TRBV18,TGTGCCAGCTCACCCGGGTACGGAAACACCATATATTTT,CASSPGYGNTIYF